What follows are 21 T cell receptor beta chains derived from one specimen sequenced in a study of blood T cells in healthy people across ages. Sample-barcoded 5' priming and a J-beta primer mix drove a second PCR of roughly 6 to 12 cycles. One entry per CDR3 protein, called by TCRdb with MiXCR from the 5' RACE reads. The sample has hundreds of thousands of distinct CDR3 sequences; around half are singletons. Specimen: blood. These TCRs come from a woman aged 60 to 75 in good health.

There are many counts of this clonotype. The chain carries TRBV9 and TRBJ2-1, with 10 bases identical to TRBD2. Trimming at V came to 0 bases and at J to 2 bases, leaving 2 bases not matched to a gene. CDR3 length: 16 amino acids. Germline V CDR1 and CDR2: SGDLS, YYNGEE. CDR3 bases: TGTGCCAGCAGCGTAGATCTAGCGGGAGCCTACAATGAGCAGTTCTTC. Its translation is CASSVDLAGAYNEQFF.

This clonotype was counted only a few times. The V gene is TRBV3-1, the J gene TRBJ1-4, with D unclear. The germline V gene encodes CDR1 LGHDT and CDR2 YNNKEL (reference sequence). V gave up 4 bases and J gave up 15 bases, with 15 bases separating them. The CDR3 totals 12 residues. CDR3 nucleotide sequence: TGTGCCAGCAGCCTCCTCCTTGGTGTAATGTTTTTT. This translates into CASSLLLGVMFF.

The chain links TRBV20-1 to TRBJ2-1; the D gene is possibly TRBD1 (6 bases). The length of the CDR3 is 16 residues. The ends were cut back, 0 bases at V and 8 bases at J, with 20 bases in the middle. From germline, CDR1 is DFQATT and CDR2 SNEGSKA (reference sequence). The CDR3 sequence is CSARDSGHRAFDEQFF. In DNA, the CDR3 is TGCAGTGCTAGAGATTCGGGACATCGGGCCTTCGATGAGCAGTTCTTC.

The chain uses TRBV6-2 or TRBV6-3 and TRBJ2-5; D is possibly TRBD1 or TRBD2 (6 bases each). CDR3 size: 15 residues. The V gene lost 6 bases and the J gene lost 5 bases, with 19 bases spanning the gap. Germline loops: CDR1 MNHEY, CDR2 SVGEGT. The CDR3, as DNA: TGTGCCAGCAGCTTTAGGGGGGCCCTGGCCGAGACCCAGTACTTC. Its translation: CASSFRGALAETQYF.

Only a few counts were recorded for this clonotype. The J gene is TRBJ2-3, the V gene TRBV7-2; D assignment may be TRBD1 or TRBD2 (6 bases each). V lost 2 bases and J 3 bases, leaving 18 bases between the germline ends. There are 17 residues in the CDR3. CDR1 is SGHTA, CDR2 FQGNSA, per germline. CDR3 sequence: CASSLIGDRRGTDTQYF. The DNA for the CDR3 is TGTGCCAGCAGCTTAATCGGTGACAGGAGGGGGACAGATACGCAGTATTTT.

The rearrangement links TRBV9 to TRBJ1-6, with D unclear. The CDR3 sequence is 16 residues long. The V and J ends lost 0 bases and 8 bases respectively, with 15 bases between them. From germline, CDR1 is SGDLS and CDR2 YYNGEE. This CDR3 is CASSVGAAPKDSPLHF. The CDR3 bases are TGTGCCAGCAGCGTAGGGGCCGCCCCGAAGGATTCACCCCTCCACTTT.

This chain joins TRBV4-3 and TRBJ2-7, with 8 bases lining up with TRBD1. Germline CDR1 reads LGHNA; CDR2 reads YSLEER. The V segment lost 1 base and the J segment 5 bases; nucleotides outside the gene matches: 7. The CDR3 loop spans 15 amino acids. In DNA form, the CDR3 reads TGCGCCAGCAGCCAAGGGACAGGGTTGTTGGACGAGCAGTACTTC. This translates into CASSQGTGLLDEQYF.

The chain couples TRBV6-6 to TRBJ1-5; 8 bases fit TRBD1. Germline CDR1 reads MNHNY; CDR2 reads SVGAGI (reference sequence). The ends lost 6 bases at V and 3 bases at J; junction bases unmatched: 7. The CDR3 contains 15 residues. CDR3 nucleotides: TGTGCCAGCAGATCCGGGACAGGAGTCAATCAGCCCCAGCATTTT. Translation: CASRSGTGVNQPQHF.

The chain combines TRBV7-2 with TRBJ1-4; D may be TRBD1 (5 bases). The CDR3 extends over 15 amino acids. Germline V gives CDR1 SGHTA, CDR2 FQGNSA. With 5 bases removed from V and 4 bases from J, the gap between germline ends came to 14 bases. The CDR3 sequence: CASSPQQVYNEKLFF. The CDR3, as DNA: TGTGCCAGCAGCCCCCAACAGGTTTATAATGAAAAACTGTTTTTT.

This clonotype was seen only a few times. CDR3 sequence: CSAAQGVTPYGYTF. The CDR3 nucleotides are TGCAGTGCTGCACAGGGGGTCACTCCCTATGGCTACACCTTC. The chain has TRBV20-1 and TRBJ1-2; 8 bases map to TRBD1. Losses at the gene ends were 5 bases for V and 4 bases for J; bases not matched to a gene: 9. Germline V gives CDR1 DFQATT, CDR2 SNEGSKA (reference sequence). The CDR3 is 14 residues long.

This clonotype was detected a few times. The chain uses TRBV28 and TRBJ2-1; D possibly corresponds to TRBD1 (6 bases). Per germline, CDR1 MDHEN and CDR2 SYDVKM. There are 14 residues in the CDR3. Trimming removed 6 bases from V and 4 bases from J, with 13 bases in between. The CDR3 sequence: CASRSGAEYNEQFF. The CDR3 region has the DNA TGTGCCAGCAGATCAGGGGCAGAATACAATGAGCAGTTCTTC.

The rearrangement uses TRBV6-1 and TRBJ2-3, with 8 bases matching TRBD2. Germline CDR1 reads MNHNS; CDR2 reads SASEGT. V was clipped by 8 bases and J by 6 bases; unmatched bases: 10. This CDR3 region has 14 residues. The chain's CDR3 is CASPGGGRLDTQYF. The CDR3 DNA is TGTGCCAGCCCCGGGGGGGGTAGACTGGATACGCAGTATTTT.

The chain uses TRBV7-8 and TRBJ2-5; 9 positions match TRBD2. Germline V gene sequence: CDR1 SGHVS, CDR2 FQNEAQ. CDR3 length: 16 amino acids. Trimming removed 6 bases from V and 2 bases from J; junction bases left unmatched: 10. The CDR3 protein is CASRRVLAGKQETQYF. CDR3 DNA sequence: TGTGCCAGCAGGCGGGTCCTAGCGGGGAAACAAGAGACCCAGTACTTC.

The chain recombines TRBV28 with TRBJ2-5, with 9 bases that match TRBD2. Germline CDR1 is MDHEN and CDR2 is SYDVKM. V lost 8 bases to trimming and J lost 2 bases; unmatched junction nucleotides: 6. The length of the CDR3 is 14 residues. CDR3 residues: CASLSGRRQETQYF. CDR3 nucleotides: TGTGCCAGCCTTAGCGGGAGAAGGCAAGAGACCCAGTACTTC. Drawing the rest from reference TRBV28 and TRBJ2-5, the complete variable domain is DVKVTQSSRYLVKRTGEKVFLECVQDMDHENMFWYRQDPGLGLRLIYFSYDVKMKEKGDIPEGYSVSREKKERFSLILESASTNQTSMYLCASLSGRRQETQYFGPGTRLLVL.

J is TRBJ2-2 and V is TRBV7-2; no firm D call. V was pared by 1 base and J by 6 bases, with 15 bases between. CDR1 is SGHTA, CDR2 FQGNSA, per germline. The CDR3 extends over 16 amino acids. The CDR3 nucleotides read TGTGCCAGCAGCTTAGTAGAAACATCGGTCGCCGGGGAGCTGTTTTTT. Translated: CASSLVETSVAGELFF.

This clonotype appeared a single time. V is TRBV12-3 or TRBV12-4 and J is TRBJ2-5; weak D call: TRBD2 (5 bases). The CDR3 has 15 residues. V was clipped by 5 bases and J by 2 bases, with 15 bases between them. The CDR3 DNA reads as TGTGCCAGCAGTCCCAGCCCCGGGGTACAAGAGACCCAGTACTTC. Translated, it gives CASSPSPGVQETQYF.

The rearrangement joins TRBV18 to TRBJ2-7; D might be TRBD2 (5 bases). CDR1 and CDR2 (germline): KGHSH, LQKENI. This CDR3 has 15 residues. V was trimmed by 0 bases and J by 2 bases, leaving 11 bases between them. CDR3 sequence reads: CASSPPARAPYEQYF. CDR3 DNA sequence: TGTGCCAGCTCACCACCCGCGCGGGCACCCTACGAGCAGTACTTC. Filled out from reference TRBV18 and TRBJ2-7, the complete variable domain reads NAGVMQNPRHLVRRRGQEARLRCSPMKGHSHVYWYRQLPEEGLKFMVYLQKENIIDESGMPKERFSAEFPKEGPSILRIQQVVRGDSAAYFCASSPPARAPYEQYFGPGTRLTVT.

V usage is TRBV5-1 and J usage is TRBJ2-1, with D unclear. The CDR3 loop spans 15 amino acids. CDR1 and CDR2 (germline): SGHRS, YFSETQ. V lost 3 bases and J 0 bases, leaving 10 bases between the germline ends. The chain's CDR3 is CASSSNTNSYNEQFF. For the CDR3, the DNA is TGCGCCAGCAGCTCCAATACAAACTCCTACAATGAGCAGTTCTTC.

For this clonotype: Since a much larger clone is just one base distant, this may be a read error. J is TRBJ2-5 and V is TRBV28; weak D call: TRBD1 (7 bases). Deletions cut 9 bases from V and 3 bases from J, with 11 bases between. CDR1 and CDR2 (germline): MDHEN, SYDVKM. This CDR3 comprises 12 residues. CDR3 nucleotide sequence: TGTGCCAGTGCAGGGGGGAAAGAGACCCAGTACTTC. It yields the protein CASAGGKETQYF.

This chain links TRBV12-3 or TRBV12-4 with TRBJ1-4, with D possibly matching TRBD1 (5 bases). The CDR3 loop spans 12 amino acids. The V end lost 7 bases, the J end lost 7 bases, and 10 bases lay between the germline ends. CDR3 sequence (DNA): TGTGCCAGCACCCGGGGGTCTGAAAAACTGTTTTTT. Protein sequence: CASTRGSEKLFF.

CDR3 region: CASSPQRQGTDTQYF. CDR3 nucleotide sequence: TGTGCCAGCAGCCCACAAAGACAGGGCACAGATACGCAGTATTTT. The chain joins TRBV7-9 to TRBJ2-3, with a possible D match to TRBD1 (6 bases). Germline values: CDR1 SEHNR, CDR2 FQNEAQ (reference sequence). The germline V and J ends were trimmed by 5 bases and 1 base, with 13 bases remaining between them. The CDR3 consists of 15 residues.